The 4 T cell receptor beta chains below come from one sample, sequenced in a study of control samples from healthy donors and cancer patients. Produced via immunoSEQ multiplex PCR; TCRdb's table is partial and in-frame only. The sample shows around 100,000 clones, around 90% of them seen only once. Sequenced input: blood. These receptors were taken from a human donor in good health. The donor label of this sample is uncertain.

V usage is TRBV5-6 and J usage is TRBJ1-2; no firm D call. The germline V and J ends were trimmed by 3 bases and 7 bases, with 19 bases remaining between them. Germline values: CDR1 SGHDT, CDR2 YYEEEE. CDR3 length: 15 residues. The CDR3 DNA reads as TGTGCCAGCAGCTCCCGGACCATCGGTGCCTTTGGCTACACCTTC. As protein: CASSSRTIGAFGYTF.

Comment on this clone: At one boundary the junction diverges from the germline segment, which might be a read error. The chain is built from TRBV9 and TRBJ1-1; TRBD1 might be the D (6 bases). CDR3 size: 14 residues. Germline CDR1 and CDR2: SGDLS and YYNGEE. This CDR3 reads CASSVTGINSEAFF. As DNA, the CDR3 is TGTGCCAGCAGCGTGACAGGAATTAACAGTGAAGCTTTCTTT.

The rearrangement links TRBV30 to TRBJ1-5; D possibly corresponds to TRBD1 (5 bases). The germline CDR1 and CDR2 sequences are GTSNPN and SVGIG (reference sequence). The CDR3 length is 12 residues. V dropped 5 bases and J dropped 7 bases, with 12 bases sitting between them. The CDR3 here is CAWPRGGQPQHF. DNA for the CDR3: TGTGCCTGGCCCCGGGGGGGGCAGCCCCAGCATTTT.

V gene TRBV7-6 combines with J gene TRBJ2-1; TRBD1 might be the D (5 bases). Trimming shortened V by 6 bases and J by 0 bases, and 12 bases separated the two germline ends. The germline gives CDR1 SGHVS, CDR2 FNYEAQ. The CDR3 totals 15 residues. The CDR3 DNA sequence: TGTGCCAGCAGACCAGGGATCAGCTCCTACAATGAGCAGTTCTTC. It translates to CASRPGISSYNEQFF. The variable domain in full, with the rest retrieved from reference TRBV7-6 and TRBJ2-1, is GAGVSQSPRYKVTKRGQDVALRCDPISGHVSLYWYRQALGQGPEFLTYFNYEAQQDKSGLPNDRFSAERPEGSISTLTIQRTEQRDSAMYRCASRPGISSYNEQFFGPGTRLTVL.